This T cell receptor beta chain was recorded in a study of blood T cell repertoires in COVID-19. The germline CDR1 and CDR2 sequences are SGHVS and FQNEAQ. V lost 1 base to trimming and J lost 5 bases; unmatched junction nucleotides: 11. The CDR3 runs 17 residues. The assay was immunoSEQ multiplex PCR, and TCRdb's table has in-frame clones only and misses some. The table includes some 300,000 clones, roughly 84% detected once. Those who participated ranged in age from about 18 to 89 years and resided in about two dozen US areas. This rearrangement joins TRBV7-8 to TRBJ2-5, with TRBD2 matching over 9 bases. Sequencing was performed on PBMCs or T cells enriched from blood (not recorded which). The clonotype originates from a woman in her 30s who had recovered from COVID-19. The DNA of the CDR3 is TGTGCCAGCAGCTTAGGTGGTAGCGGGGGATCTCGGGAGACCCAGTACTTC. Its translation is CASSLGGSGGSRETQYF.